These 9 T cell receptor beta chains were sequenced from one sample in a study of blood T cells in healthy people across ages. A J-beta primer mix and a sample-barcoded 5' primer were used in a second PCR of roughly 7 to 12 cycles. TCRdb processed the 5' RACE reads anew with MiXCR; each CDR3 protein has one entry. The sample has about 830,000 distinct CDR3 sequences, about 59% seen once. The specimen was blood. The receptors shown here come from a man aged 30-40 years in good health.

This chain joins TRBV28 and TRBJ2-6; no firm D call. Trimming pared 6 bases from V and 2 bases from J, leaving 11 bases between. This CDR3 contains 15 residues. Germline V lookup: CDR1 MDHEN, CDR2 SYDVKM. This CDR3 reads CASSSLRTGANVLTF. For the CDR3, the DNA is TGTGCCAGCAGCTCGCTTAGAACTGGGGCCAACGTCCTGACTTTC. The full variable domain, its missing parts supplied by reference TRBV28 and TRBJ2-6, is DVKVTQSSRYLVKRTGEKVFLECVQDMDHENMFWYRQDPGLGLRLIYFSYDVKMKEKGDIPEGYSVSREKKERFSLILESASTNQTSMYLCASSSLRTGANVLTFGAGSRLTVL.

The chain uses TRBV27 and TRBJ2-3; unclear D gene. The ends were cut back, 3 bases at V and 5 bases at J, with 9 bases in the middle. Looked up from germline, CDR1 is MNHEY and CDR2 is SMNVEV (reference sequence). This CDR3 region has 13 residues. In DNA form, the CDR3 reads TGTGCCAGCAGTTTTTTCCCGGGAGATACGCAGTATTTT. Translating it yields CASSFFPGDTQYF.

The rearrangement joins TRBV20-1 to TRBJ2-1; D remains ambiguous. The V gene's germline CDR1 is DFQATT and CDR2 SNEGSKA (reference sequence). The CDR3 is 14 residues long. V was shortened by 5 bases and J by 4 bases, with 15 bases between the two germline ends. CDR3 nucleotide sequence: TGCAGTGCTGGCGGAAGGATTCTTTACAATGAGCAGTTCTTC. It is translated as CSAGGRILYNEQFF.

The chain is built from TRBV9 and TRBJ2-7; no definite D call. The CDR3 extends over 16 amino acids. The germline V and J ends were trimmed by 0 bases and 0 bases, with 13 bases remaining between them. Germline CDR1 and CDR2: SGDLS and YYNGEE. CDR3: CASSVASGPPSYEQYF. CDR3 coding DNA: TGTGCCAGCAGCGTAGCTTCTGGACCGCCCTCCTACGAGCAGTACTTC.

The rearrangement links TRBV7-8 to TRBJ1-2; 7 nucleotides match TRBD1. The CDR3 runs to 15 residues. Trimming removed 1 base from V and 5 bases from J; junction bases left unmatched: 7. Germline lookup yields CDR1 SGHVS and CDR2 FQNEAQ. CDR3 residues: CASSLVGGMRYGYTF. CDR3 in DNA: TGTGCCAGCAGCTTAGTAGGGGGCATGAGATATGGCTACACCTTC. Full variable domain (rest looked up from reference TRBV7-8 and TRBJ1-2): GAGVSQSPRYKVAKRGQDVALRCDPISGHVSLFWYQQALGQGPEFLTYFQNEAQLDKSGLPSDRFFAERPEGSVSTLKIQRTQQEDSAVYLCASSLVGGMRYGYTFGSGTRLTVV.

This chain links TRBV12-5 with TRBJ1-5; no firm D call. This CDR3 has 16 amino acids. Germline V gene sequence: CDR1 LGHNT, CDR2 FRNRAP. The V and J ends lost 1 base and 0 bases respectively, with 10 bases between them. The CDR3 is CASGLGGGCSNQPQHF. CDR3 in DNA: TGTGCTAGTGGTTTGGGTGGAGGGTGTAGCAATCAGCCCCAGCATTTT.

In DNA, the CDR3 is TGTGCCAGCAGTTTCCGGGGAGAACTAGCCAAAAACATTCAGTACTTC. Translating gives CASSFRGELAKNIQYF. The genes are TRBV12-3 or TRBV12-4 and TRBJ2-4, with a possible D match to TRBD2 (5 bases). The V end was cut by 3 bases, the J end by 0 bases, with 12 bases between. The CDR3 is made up of 16 amino acids.

This clonotype was picked up many times. The rearrangement joins TRBV28 to TRBJ1-5, with TRBD1 as a possible D gene (6 bases). Germline values: CDR1 MDHEN, CDR2 SYDVKM. Deletions cut 3 bases from V and 0 bases from J, with 12 bases between. The CDR3 runs 16 residues. The CDR3 loop is CASSFRGGPSNQPQHF. CDR3 bases: TGTGCCAGCAGTTTTCGCGGGGGGCCTAGCAATCAGCCCCAGCATTTT.

This chain uses TRBV9 with TRBJ2-1, with D unclear. Germline lookup yields CDR1 SGDLS and CDR2 YYNGEE. This CDR3 spans 18 amino acids. Trimming removed 1 base at V and 7 bases at J, with 24 bases between. This CDR3 reads CASSVFDNVRAGANEQFF. In nucleotides, the CDR3 is TGTGCCAGCAGCGTATTTGATAACGTAAGGGCAGGAGCAAATGAGCAGTTCTTC.